This T cell receptor beta chain was found in a study of response to subunit inactivated influenza vaccine. Study results and limitations: The authors proposed limited new T cell recruitment per seasonal influenza vaccination.

In its sample, this clonotype was seen a few times. Its antigen is undetermined. CDR3 length: 13 amino acids. The ends were cut back, 0 bases at V and 9 bases at J, with 9 bases in the middle. Germline-derived CDR1 and CDR2 are LGHNA and YNFKEQ. TCRdb fed the RT-PCR reads into MiXCR, producing one record per CDR3 protein. The sample lists about 570,000 distinct CDR3 sequences; 12% were seen once. This TCR came from a man aged 45-65 years who received an inactivated influenza vaccine. This material consisted of PBMCs from blood, taken on the day of vaccination. The chain is built from TRBV4-2 and TRBJ2-4; D uncertain. CDR3 sequence (DNA): TGTGCCAGCAGCCAAGATATAGGAGTCATTCAGTACTTC. Protein product: CASSQDIGVIQYF.